This T cell receptor (beta chain) was retrieved from a study of identical twins. Study-wide results and caveats: The authors noted that invariant MAIT and iNKT cells could partly confound zero-insertion analyses. There was an excess of low generation probability in the out-of-frame alpha sequences that twins shared.

Trimming removed 4 bases from V and 0 bases from J, with 13 bases in between. Germline V gene lookup returns CDR1 SGDLS and CDR2 YYNGEE. This CDR3 comprises 16 residues. TCRdb independently ran MiXCR on the 5' RACE reads; one entry per CDR3 protein. The sample lists 750,000 to 950,000 distinct CDR3 sequences, about 12% occurring once. This clonotype was counted only a few times. Its antigen is not known. The same specimen was also included in a second study, on yellow fever vaccine responses in identical twins.

Sequences were obtained from PBMCs. This receptor was identified in a woman younger than 30 in good health. The chain has TRBV9 and TRBJ2-2; unclear D gene. The CDR3 region is CASSSAAAPNTGELFF. The CDR3 nucleotides read TGTGCCAGCAGCTCCGCGGCAGCCCCGAACACCGGGGAGCTGTTTTTT.